A single sample is the source of the 27 T cell receptor beta chains below, sequenced in a study of shared clonotypes between healthy human individuals. The method was immunoSEQ multiplex PCR; TCRdb's version includes in-frame clones alone and lacks a portion of them. Of about 2.4 million clones in the sample, roughly 93% were seen once. Sequencing input: naive CD4+ T cells from PBMCs. Subset given: CD45RA+ positively selected. The source of these receptors is a man younger than 30 in good health. Some clones in this sample may be carry-over from other donors' samples.

The chain employs TRBV2 and TRBJ2-3; tentative D call: TRBD2 (6 bases). The V gene lost 4 bases and the J gene lost 5 bases, with 13 bases spanning the gap. This CDR3 has 14 residues. The germline V gene encodes CDR1 SNHLY and CDR2 FYNNEI. The CDR3 DNA follows: TGTGCCAGCAGTGTAGCCTGGGGAGGAGATACGCAGTATTTT. This codes for CASSVAWGGDTQYF.

This clone has a single count. The V and J genes are TRBV30 and TRBJ1-4, with D tentatively TRBD1 (5 bases). CDR1 and CDR2 from the germline V gene are GTSNPN and SVGIG (reference sequence). CDR3 size: 15 residues. The V end was cut by 2 bases, the J end by 0 bases, with 10 bases between. The CDR3 DNA sequence: TGTGCCTGGAGTTATGGAGGGGCAACTAATGAAAAACTGTTTTTT. This sequence encodes CAWSYGGATNEKLFF.

V gene TRBV5-1 combines with J gene TRBJ2-5; TRBD1 matches 9 bases. Germline lookup yields CDR1 SGHRS and CDR2 YFSETQ. The CDR3 is 16 amino acids. After removal of 4 bases from V and 7 bases from J, the junction contained 14 bases not matched to a gene. CDR3 bases: TGCGCCAGCAGCCTGGATCCGGGACAGGGCCCGAGGACCCAGTACTTC. Its protein is CASSLDPGQGPRTQYF.

This clone was seen only once. Other DNA sequences in this sample translate to the same CDR3. The rearrangement uses TRBV2 and TRBJ2-5; D unclear. The CDR3 is made up of 11 amino acids. Germline loops: CDR1 SNHLY, CDR2 FYNNEI. Trimming stripped 7 bases from V and 2 bases from J, with 5 bases between. The CDR3 spells CASIYQETQYF. The CDR3 nucleotides are TGTGCCAGCATTTATCAAGAGACCCAGTACTTC.

The CDR3 nucleotides read TGTGCCAGCGGACTAGCGGTCTACAATGAGCAGTTCTTC. As protein: CASGLAVYNEQFF. V and J are TRBV9 and TRBJ2-1, with 10 bases that match TRBD2. Germline V CDR1 and CDR2: SGDLS, YYNGEE. With 7 bases clipped from V and 3 bases from J, the junction kept 1 base outside the gene matches. The CDR3 is 13 amino acids. The complete variable domain, with remaining parts taken from reference TRBV9 and TRBJ2-1, reads DSGVTQTPKHLITATGQRVTLRCSPRSGDLSVYWYQQSLDQGLQFLIQYYNGEERAKGNILERFSAQQFPDLHSELNLSSLELGDSALYFCASGLAVYNEQFFGPGTRLTVL.

V gene TRBV6-5 combines with J gene TRBJ1-2; D ambiguous. This CDR3 is 13 amino acids long. Per the germline V gene, CDR1 is MNHEY and CDR2 is SVGAGI. V gave up 5 bases and J gave up 4 bases, with 11 bases separating them. The CDR3 sequence: CASSLGVLYGYTF. In DNA form, the CDR3 reads TGTGCCAGCAGTCTCGGAGTACTCTATGGCTACACCTTC.

This chain uses TRBV7-9 with TRBJ2-7; D is possibly TRBD1 (5 bases). The V and J ends lost 2 bases and 2 bases respectively, with 7 bases between them. Germline V gives CDR1 SEHNR, CDR2 FQNEAQ (reference sequence). This CDR3 has 13 amino acids. The CDR3 sequence: CASSLMGPYEQYF. The CDR3 DNA reads TGTGCCAGCAGCTTAATGGGGCCCTACGAGCAGTACTTC.

The rearrangement links TRBV10-2 to TRBJ2-5; D may be TRBD1 (6 bases). CDR3 length: 15 amino acids. Per germline, CDR1 WSHSY and CDR2 SAAADI. Trimming took 6 bases from V and 0 from J, leaving 14 bases between them. The CDR3 loop reads CASRPGTLYQETQYF. The CDR3 bases are TGCGCCAGCAGACCCGGGACACTGTACCAAGAGACCCAGTACTTC.

This sequence joins TRBV2 and TRBJ2-5; unclear D gene. Germline lookup yields CDR1 SNHLY and CDR2 FYNNEI. The ends were cut back, 4 bases at V and 2 bases at J, with 11 bases in the middle. The CDR3 loop spans 14 amino acids. This CDR3 is CASSVGHLQETQYF. DNA of the CDR3: TGTGCCAGCAGTGTTGGGCACCTACAAGAGACCCAGTACTTC.

Only a few counts were recorded for this clone. In nucleotides, the CDR3 is TGTGCCAGCAGTGGCCAGGGGAAGCATGGCTACACCTTC. This encodes CASSGQGKHGYTF. The chain joins TRBV27 to TRBJ1-2; D is possibly TRBD1 (6 bases). Germline CDR1 and CDR2: MNHEY and SMNVEV (reference sequence). Trimming shortened V by 5 bases and J by 6 bases, and 13 bases separated the two germline ends. The CDR3 runs 13 residues.

This chain uses TRBV5-8 with TRBJ1-2; the match to TRBD1 covers 10 bases. The germline gives CDR1 SGHTS, CDR2 YDEGEE. V gave up 5 bases and J gave up 4 bases; unmatched junction bases: 5. The CDR3 is made up of 14 amino acids. Here the CDR3 reads CASRRGQGVYGYTF. The CDR3 DNA follows: TGTGCCAGCAGAAGAGGACAGGGGGTCTATGGCTACACCTTC. The full variable domain, in which reference TRBV5-8 and TRBJ1-2 provide the parts outside the CDR3, is EAGVTQSPTHLIKTRGQQATLRCSPISGHTSVYWYQQALGLGLQFLLWYDEGEERNRGNFPPRFSGRQFPNYSSELNVNALELEDSALYLCASRRGQGVYGYTFGSGTRLTVV.

The rearrangement uses TRBV11-2 and TRBJ2-7; a possible D gene is TRBD2 (6 bases). Germline V CDR1 and CDR2: SGHAT, FQNNGV. The CDR3 runs to 16 residues. Trimming removed 7 bases at V and 1 base at J, with 20 bases between. CDR3 DNA: TGTGCCAGCACCAGTTTGTTCGGGGGAGGATCCTACGAGCAGTACTTC. Its protein is CASTSLFGGGSYEQYF.

This clone was counted a single time. V gene TRBV27 combines with J gene TRBJ2-3; 7 bases map to TRBD1. V lost 6 bases and J lost 2; bases outside the gene matches: 11. Germline V gene lookup returns CDR1 MNHEY and CDR2 SMNVEV (reference sequence). The CDR3 has 16 amino acids. This CDR3 reads CASSPDRVYYTDTQYF. The CDR3 nucleotides are TGTGCCAGCAGCCCCGACAGGGTCTACTACACAGATACGCAGTATTTT.

V usage is TRBV28 and J usage is TRBJ1-3; no definite D call. The ends were cut back, 4 bases at V and 1 base at J, with 8 bases in the middle. The CDR3 contains 14 residues. The germline V gene has CDR1 MDHEN and CDR2 SYDVKM. The CDR3 bases are TGTGCCAGCAGTTCCGGGCAATCTGGAAACACCATATATTTT. Translated, it gives CASSSGQSGNTIYF.

The chain links TRBV2 to TRBJ2-4; D is perhaps TRBD1 or TRBD2 (7 bases each). The V gene's germline CDR1 is SNHLY and CDR2 FYNNEI. Deletions cut 5 bases from V and 9 bases from J, with 23 bases between. There are 16 residues in the CDR3. The CDR3 region has the DNA TGTGCCAGCAGTACCCGACCCTCGGCAGGGGGGGGCATTCAGTACTTC. Translating gives CASSTRPSAGGGIQYF.

V is TRBV5-4 and J is TRBJ2-2; D unclear. This CDR3 is 16 amino acids long. CDR1 and CDR2 from the germline V gene are SGHNT and YYREEE (reference sequence). V lost 1 base, J lost 2 bases, and 12 bases lay in between. The DNA for the CDR3 is TGTGCCAGCAGCTTGCGGACCTCAGCTAACACCGGGGAGCTGTTTTTT. Its protein product is CASSLRTSANTGELFF. Full variable domain (outside the CDR3, taken from reference TRBV5-4 and TRBJ2-2): ETGVTQSPTHLIKTRGQQVTLRCSSQSGHNTVSWYQQALGQGPQFIFQYYREEENGRGNFPPRFSGLQFPNYSSELNVNALELDDSALYLCASSLRTSANTGELFFGEGSRLTVL.

J is TRBJ2-7 and V is TRBV2; D not resolved. This CDR3 comprises 13 residues. Germline V CDR1 and CDR2: SNHLY, FYNNEI. V dropped 4 bases and J dropped 7 bases, with 14 bases sitting between them. This chain's CDR3 is CASSGGRNREQYF. The CDR3, as DNA: TGTGCCAGCAGTGGAGGCAGGAATCGGGAGCAGTACTTC. Variable domain in full (rest from reference TRBV2 and TRBJ2-7): EPEVTQTPSHQVTQMGQEVILRCVPISNHLYFYWYRQILGQKVEFLVSFYNNEISEKSEIFDDQFSVERPDGSNFTLKIRSTKLEDSAMYFCASSGGRNREQYFGPGTRLTVT.

This rearrangement joins TRBV6-5 to TRBJ2-3, with D possibly TRBD1 on 5 matching bases. Looked up from germline, CDR1 is MNHEY and CDR2 is SVGAGI. This CDR3 has 15 amino acids. V lost 3 bases to trimming and J lost 3 bases, with 13 bases between them. The CDR3 reads CASSYLVKGTDTQYF. The DNA for the CDR3 is TGTGCCAGCAGTTATTTGGTGAAGGGGACAGATACGCAGTATTTT.

A remark on this clone: Relative to the germline gene, one junction end is altered; a read error may explain this. The chain joins TRBV6-1 to TRBJ1-3; D is undetermined. Germline CDR1 is MNHNS and CDR2 is SASEGT. The CDR3 loop spans 17 amino acids. CDR3 in DNA: TGTGCCAGCAGCGAAGTTGGCGTAGGGATGCTAGGAAACACCATATATTTT. Protein sequence: CASSEVGVGMLGNTIYF.

This clone was recorded a few times. The rearrangement links TRBV5-8 to TRBJ1-1; TRBD1 is a possible D gene (6 bases). The ends were cut back, 0 bases at V and 5 bases at J, with 11 bases in the middle. This CDR3 is 14 amino acids long. Germline V gene lookup returns CDR1 SGHTS and CDR2 YDEGEE. CDR3 in amino acids: CASSLVTGWTEAFF. The CDR3, as DNA: TGTGCCAGCAGCTTGGTCACAGGGTGGACTGAAGCTTTCTTT.

This chain joins TRBV6-5 and TRBJ1-3; D is unresolved. Germline CDR1 MNHEY, CDR2 SVGAGI. V was cut by 3 bases and J by 3 bases, with 9 bases left in between. The CDR3 runs 14 residues. For the CDR3, the DNA is TGTGCCAGCAGTTATAGGCAGGATGGAAACACCATATATTTT. Translation: CASSYRQDGNTIYF.

Points on this clone: A junction end diverges from the germline sequence, so it may reflect a read error. The chain carries TRBV12-5 and TRBJ1-2; D possibly corresponds to TRBD1 (5 bases). The CDR3 covers 13 residues. Germline V gene lookup returns CDR1 LGHNT and CDR2 FRNRAP. The CDR3 nucleotides are TGTGCTAGTGGTTTGTGGGGGATCCATGGCCACACCTTC. As protein: CASGLWGIHGHTF.

V is TRBV4-3 and J is TRBJ2-1; D is undetermined. CDR3 length: 16 amino acids. V lost 1 base and J 12 bases, leaving 22 bases between the germline ends. Germline lookup yields CDR1 LGHNA and CDR2 YSLEER. The CDR3 protein is CASSQGGSSPVPGQFF. The CDR3 DNA reads TGCGCCAGCAGCCAAGGGGGATCCTCACCGGTACCGGGGCAGTTCTTC.

This clone has just one count. The chain joins TRBV25-1 to TRBJ2-7; a possible D gene is TRBD1 (6 bases). V was cut by 1 base and J by 8 bases, with 15 bases left in between. Germline assignment: CDR1 MGHDK and CDR2 SYGVNS. CDR3 length equals 14 residues. CDR3 sequence reads: CASSESGDLRQQYF. The DNA for the CDR3 is TGTGCCAGCAGTGAATCAGGGGACCTTCGCCAGCAGTACTTC.

This clone was picked up one time. The sample holds other DNA sequences that translate to the same CDR3. The V and J genes are TRBV27 and TRBJ1-2, with TRBD1 matching over 8 bases. This CDR3 has 13 amino acids. The V gene's germline CDR1 is MNHEY and CDR2 SMNVEV (reference sequence). J lost 8 bases, V lost 4 bases, and 6 bases had no gene match. Here the CDR3 reads CASSSDRVGGYTF. CDR3 DNA sequence: TGTGCCAGCAGTTCGGACAGGGTGGGGGGCTACACCTTC.

This clone was picked up a small number of times. The chain recombines TRBV11-2 with TRBJ1-5; D remains ambiguous. Trimming stripped 5 bases from V and 7 bases from J, with 12 bases between. The CDR3 extends over 13 amino acids. Germline loops: CDR1 SGHAT, CDR2 FQNNGV. The CDR3 loop reads CASSIGLGQPQHF. CDR3 DNA sequence: TGTGCCAGCAGCATCGGATTGGGGCAGCCCCAGCATTTT.

V and J are TRBV28 and TRBJ2-7; 9 bases map to TRBD1. The CDR3 extends over 14 amino acids. Germline lookup yields CDR1 MDHEN and CDR2 SYDVKM. Unmatched junction bases numbered 6, after V lost 4 bases and J lost 5 bases. CDR3 residues: CASSSGQGPDEQYF. The CDR3 coding sequence is TGTGCCAGCAGTTCGGGACAGGGCCCGGACGAGCAGTACTTC.